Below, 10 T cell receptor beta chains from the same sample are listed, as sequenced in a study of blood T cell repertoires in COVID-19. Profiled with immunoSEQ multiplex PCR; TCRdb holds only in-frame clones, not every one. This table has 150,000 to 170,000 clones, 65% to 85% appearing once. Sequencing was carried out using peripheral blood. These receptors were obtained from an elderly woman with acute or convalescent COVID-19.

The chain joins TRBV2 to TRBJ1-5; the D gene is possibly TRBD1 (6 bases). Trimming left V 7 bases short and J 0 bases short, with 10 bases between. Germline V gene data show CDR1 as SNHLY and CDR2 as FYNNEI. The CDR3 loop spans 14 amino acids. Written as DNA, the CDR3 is TGTGCCAGCACTACAGGGTATAGCAATCAGCCCCAGCATTTT. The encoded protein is CASTTGYSNQPQHF. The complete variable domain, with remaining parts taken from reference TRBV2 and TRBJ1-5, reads EPEVTQTPSHQVTQMGQEVILRCVPISNHLYFYWYRQILGQKVEFLVSFYNNEISEKSEIFDDQFSVERPDGSNFTLKIRSTKLEDSAMYFCASTTGYSNQPQHFGDGTRLSIL.

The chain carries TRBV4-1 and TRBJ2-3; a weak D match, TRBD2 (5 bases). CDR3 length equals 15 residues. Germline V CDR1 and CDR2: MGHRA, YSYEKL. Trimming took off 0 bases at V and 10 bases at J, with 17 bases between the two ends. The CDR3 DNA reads TGCGCCAGCAGCCAAGATCTAACGGGGTACCGACCGCAGTATTTT. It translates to CASSQDLTGYRPQYF.

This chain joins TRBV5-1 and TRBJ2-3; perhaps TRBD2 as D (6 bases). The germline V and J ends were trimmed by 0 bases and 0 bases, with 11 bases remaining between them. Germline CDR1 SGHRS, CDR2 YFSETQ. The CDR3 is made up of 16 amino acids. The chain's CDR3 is CASSLVAGISTDTQYF. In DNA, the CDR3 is TGCGCCAGCAGCTTGGTGGCGGGGATAAGCACAGATACGCAGTATTTT.

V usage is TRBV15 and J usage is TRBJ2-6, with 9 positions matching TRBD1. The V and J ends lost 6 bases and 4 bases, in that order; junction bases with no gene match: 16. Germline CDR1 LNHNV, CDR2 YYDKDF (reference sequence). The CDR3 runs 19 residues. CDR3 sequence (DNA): TGTGCCACCAGTTACGGACAGGGGCGTTTGTACGAAGGGGCCAACGTCCTGACTTTC. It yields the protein CATSYGQGRLYEGANVLTF.

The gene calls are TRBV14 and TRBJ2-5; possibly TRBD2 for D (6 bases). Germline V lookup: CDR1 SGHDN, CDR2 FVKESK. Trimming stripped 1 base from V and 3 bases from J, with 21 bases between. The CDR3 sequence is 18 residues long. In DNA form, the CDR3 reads TGTGCCAGCAGCCAAGTTGGGAGGACGACAGAGGTGAAAGAGACCCAGTACTTC. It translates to CASSQVGRTTEVKETQYF.

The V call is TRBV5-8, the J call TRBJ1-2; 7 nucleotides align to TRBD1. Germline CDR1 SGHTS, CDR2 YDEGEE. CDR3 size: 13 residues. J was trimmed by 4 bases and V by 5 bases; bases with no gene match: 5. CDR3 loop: CASSYTGAYGYTF. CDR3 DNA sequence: TGTGCCAGCAGTTATACAGGGGCCTATGGCTACACCTTC.

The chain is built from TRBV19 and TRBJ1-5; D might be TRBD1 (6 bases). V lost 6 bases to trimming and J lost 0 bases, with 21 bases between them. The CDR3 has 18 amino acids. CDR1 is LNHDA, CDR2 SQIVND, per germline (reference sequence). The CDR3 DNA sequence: TGTGCCAGTAGGGATAGCATAGGACAGCGGAGTAGCAATCAGCCCCAGCATTTT. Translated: CASRDSIGQRSSNQPQHF.

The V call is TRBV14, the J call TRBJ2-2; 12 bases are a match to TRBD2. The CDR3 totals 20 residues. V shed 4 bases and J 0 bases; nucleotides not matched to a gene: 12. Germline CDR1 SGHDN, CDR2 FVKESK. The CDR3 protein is CASSPQRGLAGFTNTGELFF. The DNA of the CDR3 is TGTGCCAGCAGCCCCCAGCGGGGACTAGCGGGTTTCACGAACACCGGGGAGCTGTTTTTT.

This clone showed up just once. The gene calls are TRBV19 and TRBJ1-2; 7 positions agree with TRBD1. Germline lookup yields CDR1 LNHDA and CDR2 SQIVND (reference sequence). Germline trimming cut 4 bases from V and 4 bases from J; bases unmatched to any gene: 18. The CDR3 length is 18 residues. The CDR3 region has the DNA TGTGCCAGTAGTACCCAACAGGGGTATATAACCGCGGGCTATGGCTACACCTTC. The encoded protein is CASSTQQGYITAGYGYTF.

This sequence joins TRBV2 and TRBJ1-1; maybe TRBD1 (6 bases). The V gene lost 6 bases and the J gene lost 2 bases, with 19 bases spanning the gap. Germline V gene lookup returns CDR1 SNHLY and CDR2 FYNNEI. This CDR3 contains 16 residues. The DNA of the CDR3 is TGTGCCAGCAGGGGGGTATGGGACACCAATAACACTGAAGCTTTCTTT. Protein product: CASRGVWDTNNTEAFF. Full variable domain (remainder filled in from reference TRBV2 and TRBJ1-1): EPEVTQTPSHQVTQMGQEVILRCVPISNHLYFYWYRQILGQKVEFLVSFYNNEISEKSEIFDDQFSVERPDGSNFTLKIRSTKLEDSAMYFCASRGVWDTNNTEAFFGQGTRLTVV.